This T cell receptor (beta chain) was sequenced in a study of cytotoxic CD8 clonotypes in ibrutinib-treated CLL. The wider study: Timing of response sample collection was a median around 12 months after treatment start, with a range of 6 to 36.

Trimming removed 0 bases from V and 4 bases from J; junction bases left unmatched: 5. The V gene's germline CDR1 is SGHRS and CDR2 YFSETQ. The CDR3 loop spans 16 amino acids. The protocol was immunoSEQ multiplex PCR, while the TCRdb copy is restricted to in-frame clones and leaves out a portion. This sample has some 150,000 clones, with about 76% found just once. This TCR was recovered from a human donor with chronic lymphocytic leukemia. The chain links TRBV5-1 to TRBJ1-3; 9 bases are shared with TRBD1. The sample here was PBMCs, taken after 24 months of ibrutinib treatment. CDR3 loop: CASSLGSGQGGNTIYF. The DNA of the CDR3 is TGCGCCAGCAGCTTGGGGTCGGGACAGGGAGGAAACACCATATATTTT.